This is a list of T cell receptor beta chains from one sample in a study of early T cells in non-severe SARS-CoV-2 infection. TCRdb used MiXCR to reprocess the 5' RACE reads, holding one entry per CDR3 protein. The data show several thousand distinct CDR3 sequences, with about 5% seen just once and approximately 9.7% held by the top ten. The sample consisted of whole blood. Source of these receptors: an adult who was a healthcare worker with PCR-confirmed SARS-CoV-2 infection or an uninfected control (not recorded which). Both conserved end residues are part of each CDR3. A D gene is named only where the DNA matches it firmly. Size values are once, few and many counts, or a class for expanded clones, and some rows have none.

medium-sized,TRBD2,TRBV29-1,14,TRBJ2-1,TGCAGCGAGGGGACTAGCGGGATTAGGAATGAGCAGTTCTTC,CSEGTSGIRNEQFF
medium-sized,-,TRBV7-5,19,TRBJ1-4,-,CISVPEAYWSVATNEKLFF
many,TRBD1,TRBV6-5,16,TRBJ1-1,TGTGCCAGCAGTTACAAAGGACAGGGGGTGACGGCTGAAGCTTTCTTT,CASSYKGQGVTAEAFF
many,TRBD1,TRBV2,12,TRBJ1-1,TGTGCCAGCAGGCTACAGGGGTATGAAGCTTTCTTT,CASRLQGYEAFF
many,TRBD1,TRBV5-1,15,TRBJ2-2,TGCGCCAGCAGAACAGGGGGCAGCGACACCGGGGAGCTGTTTTTT,CASRTGGSDTGELFF
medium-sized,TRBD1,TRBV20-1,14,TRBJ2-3,TGCAGTGCTCTAAGACAGGGGGCAAGGGATACGCAGTATTTT,CSALRQGARDTQYF
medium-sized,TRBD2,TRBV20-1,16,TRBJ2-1,TGCAGTGCGAAAAGTCCGGGACTAGCGGGAGTCAATGAGCAGTTCTTC,CSAKSPGLAGVNEQFF
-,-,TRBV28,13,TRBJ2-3,TGTGCCAGCAGTACCACAGAAACAGATACGCAGTATTTT,CASSTTETDTQYF
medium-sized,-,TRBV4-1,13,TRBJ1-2,TGCGCCAGCAGCCCCGAGGATAACTATGGCTACACCTTC,CASSPEDNYGYTF
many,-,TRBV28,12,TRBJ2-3,TGTGCCAGCAGTTCCGGGTGGGATACGCAGTATTTT,CASSSGWDTQYF
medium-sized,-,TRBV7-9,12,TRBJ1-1,TGTGCCAGCAGCTCAGGACTCGGTGAAGCTTTCTTT,CASSSGLGEAFF
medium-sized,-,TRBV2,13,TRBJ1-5,TGTGCCAGCAGTGTGTTTAGCAATCAGCCCCAGCATTTT,CASSVFSNQPQHF
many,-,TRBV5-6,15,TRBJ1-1,TGTGCCAGCAGCTGGGGTAGGAGGGGCGGCACTGAAGCTTTCTTT,CASSWGRRGGTEAFF
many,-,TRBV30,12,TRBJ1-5,TGTGCCTGGAGTGTGGGCAATCAGCCCCAGCATTTT,CAWSVGNQPQHF
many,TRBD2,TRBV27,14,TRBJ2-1,TGTGCCTCCCAGCGGGAGAGTTCCTACAATGAGCAGTTCTTC,CASQRESSYNEQFF
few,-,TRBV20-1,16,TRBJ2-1,TGCAGTGCTAGTTTTTACGGGAGCAGCTCCTACAATGAGCAGTTCTTC,CSASFYGSSSYNEQFF
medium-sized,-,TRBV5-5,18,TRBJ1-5,TGTGCCAGCAGCTTGGTCAAGGGGTCCCAAGACTACAATCAGCCCCAGCATTTT,CASSLVKGSQDYNQPQHF
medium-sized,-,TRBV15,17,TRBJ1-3,TGTGCCACCAGCAATTATGGGTGGCGGATCTCTGGAAACACCATATATTTT,CATSNYGWRISGNTIYF
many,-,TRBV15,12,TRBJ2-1,TGTGCCACCGGGGAGGAGGGCAATGAGCAGTTCTTC,CATGEEGNEQFF
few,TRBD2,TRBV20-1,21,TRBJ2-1,TGCAGTGCTAGAGAGTGGTTCCCCGGGACTAGCGGGAGGGCGATTACTAATGAGCAGTTCTTC,CSAREWFPGTSGRAITNEQFF
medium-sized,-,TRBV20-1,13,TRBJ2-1,TGCAGTGCTAGCTCCGCCACTTACAATGAGCAGTTCTTC,CSASSATYNEQFF
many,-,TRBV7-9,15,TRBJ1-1,TGTGCCAGCAGCTTAGCGGGGGGGACACCCGTTCGAGCTTTCTTT,CASSLAGGTPVRAFF